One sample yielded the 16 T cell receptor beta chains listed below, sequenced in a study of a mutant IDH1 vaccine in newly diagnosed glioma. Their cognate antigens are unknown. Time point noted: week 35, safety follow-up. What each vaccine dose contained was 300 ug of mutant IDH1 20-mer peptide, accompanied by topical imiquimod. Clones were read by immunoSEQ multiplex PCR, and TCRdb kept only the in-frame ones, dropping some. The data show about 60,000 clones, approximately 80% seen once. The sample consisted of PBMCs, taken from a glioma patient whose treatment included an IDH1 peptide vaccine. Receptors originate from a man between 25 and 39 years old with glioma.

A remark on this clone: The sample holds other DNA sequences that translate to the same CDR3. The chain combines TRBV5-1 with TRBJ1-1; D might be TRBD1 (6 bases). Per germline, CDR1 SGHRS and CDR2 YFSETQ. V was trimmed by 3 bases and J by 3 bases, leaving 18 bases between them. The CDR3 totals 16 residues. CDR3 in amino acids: CASSYAYLQGDTEAFF. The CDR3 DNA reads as TGCGCCAGCAGCTACGCCTACTTACAGGGTGACACTGAAGCTTTCTTT.

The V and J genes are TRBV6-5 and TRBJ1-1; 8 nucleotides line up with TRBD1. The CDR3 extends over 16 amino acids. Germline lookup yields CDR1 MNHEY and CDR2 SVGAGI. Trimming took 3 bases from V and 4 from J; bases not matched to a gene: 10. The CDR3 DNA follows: TGTGCCAGCAGTTATGGACAGGGAAGGGTGAGCACTGAAGCTTTCTTT. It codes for CASSYGQGRVSTEAFF.

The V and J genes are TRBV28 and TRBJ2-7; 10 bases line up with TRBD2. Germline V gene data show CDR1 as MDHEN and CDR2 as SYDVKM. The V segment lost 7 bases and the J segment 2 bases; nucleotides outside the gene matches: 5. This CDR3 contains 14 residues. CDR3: CASTIAGGAYEQYF. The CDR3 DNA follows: TGTGCCAGCACAATAGCGGGGGGCGCCTACGAGCAGTACTTC.

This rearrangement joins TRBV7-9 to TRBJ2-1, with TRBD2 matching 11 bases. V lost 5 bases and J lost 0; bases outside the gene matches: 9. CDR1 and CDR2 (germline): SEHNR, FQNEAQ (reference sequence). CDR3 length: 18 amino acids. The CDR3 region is CASSARVTSGGSYNEQFF. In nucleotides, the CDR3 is TGTGCCAGCAGCGCCCGCGTTACTAGCGGGGGCTCCTACAATGAGCAGTTCTTC.

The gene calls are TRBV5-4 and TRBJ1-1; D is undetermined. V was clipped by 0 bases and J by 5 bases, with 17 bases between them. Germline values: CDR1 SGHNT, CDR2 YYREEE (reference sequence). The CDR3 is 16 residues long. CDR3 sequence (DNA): TGTGCCAGCAGCTTGGTAAATCCCGTCGATTTGACTGAAGCTTTCTTT. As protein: CASSLVNPVDLTEAFF.

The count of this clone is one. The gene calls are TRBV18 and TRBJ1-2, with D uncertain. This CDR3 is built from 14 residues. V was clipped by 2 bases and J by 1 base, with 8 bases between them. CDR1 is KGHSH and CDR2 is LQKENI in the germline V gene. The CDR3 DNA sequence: TGTGCCAGCTCACCATCAGGTATTAACTATGGCTACACCTTC. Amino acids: CASSPSGINYGYTF.

In nucleotides, the CDR3 is TGCGCCAGCAGCCAAGTGAACGGAGCTAACTATGGCTACACCTTC. Its protein is CASSQVNGANYGYTF. The V call is TRBV4-1, the J call TRBJ1-2; D call uncertain. The CDR3 length is 15 residues. Trimming pared 1 base from V and 0 bases from J, leaving 9 bases between. Germline V gene sequence: CDR1 MGHRA, CDR2 YSYEKL.

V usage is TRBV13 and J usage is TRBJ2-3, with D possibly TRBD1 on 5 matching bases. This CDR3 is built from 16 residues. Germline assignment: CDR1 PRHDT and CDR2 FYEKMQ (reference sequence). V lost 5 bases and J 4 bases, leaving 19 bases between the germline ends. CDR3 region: CASSPARGGASDTQYF. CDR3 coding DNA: TGTGCCAGCAGCCCGGCTCGAGGTGGGGCCTCAGATACGCAGTATTTT.

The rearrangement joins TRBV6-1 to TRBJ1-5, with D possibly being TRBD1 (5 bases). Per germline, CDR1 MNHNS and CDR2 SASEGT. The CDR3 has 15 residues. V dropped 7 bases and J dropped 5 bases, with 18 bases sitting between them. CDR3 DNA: TGTGCCAGCAAGAGGGGAGTGGTGGGACATCAGCCCCAGCATTTT. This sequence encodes CASKRGVVGHQPQHF.

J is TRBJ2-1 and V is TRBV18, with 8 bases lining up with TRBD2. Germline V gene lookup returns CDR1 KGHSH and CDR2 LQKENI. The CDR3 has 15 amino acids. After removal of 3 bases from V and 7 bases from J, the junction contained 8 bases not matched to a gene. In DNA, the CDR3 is TGTGCCAGCTCACCGGGAAGCGGGGGTTCGAATGAGCAGTTCTTC. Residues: CASSPGSGGSNEQFF.

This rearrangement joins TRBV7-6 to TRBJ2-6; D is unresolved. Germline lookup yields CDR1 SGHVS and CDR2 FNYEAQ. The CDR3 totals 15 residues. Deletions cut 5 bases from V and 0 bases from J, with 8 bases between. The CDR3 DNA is TGTGCCAGCAGCCTTGCCCCCTCTGGGGCCAACGTCCTGACTTTC. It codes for CASSLAPSGANVLTF.

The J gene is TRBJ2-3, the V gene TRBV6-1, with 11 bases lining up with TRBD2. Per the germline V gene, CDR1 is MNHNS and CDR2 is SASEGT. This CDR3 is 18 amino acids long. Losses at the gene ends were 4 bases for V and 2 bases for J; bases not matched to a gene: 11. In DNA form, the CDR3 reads TGTGCCAGCAGTGTATCCAGGCTAGCGGGGGGAAACACAGATACGCAGTATTTT. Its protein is CASSVSRLAGGNTDTQYF.

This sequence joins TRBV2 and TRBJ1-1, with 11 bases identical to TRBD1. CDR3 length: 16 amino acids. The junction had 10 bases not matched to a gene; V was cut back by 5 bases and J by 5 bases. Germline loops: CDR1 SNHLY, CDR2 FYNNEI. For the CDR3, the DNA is TGTGCCAGCAGTCAAGGTGGTTGGGACAGGGGGACTGAAGCTTTCTTT. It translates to CASSQGGWDRGTEAFF.

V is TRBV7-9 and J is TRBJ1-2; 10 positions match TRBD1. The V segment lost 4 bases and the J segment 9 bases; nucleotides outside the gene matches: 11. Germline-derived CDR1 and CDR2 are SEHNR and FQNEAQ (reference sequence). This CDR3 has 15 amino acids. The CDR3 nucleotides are TGTGCCAGCAGCTACGCCGGGACAGGGGCCTTTCGCTACACCTTC. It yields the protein CASSYAGTGAFRYTF.

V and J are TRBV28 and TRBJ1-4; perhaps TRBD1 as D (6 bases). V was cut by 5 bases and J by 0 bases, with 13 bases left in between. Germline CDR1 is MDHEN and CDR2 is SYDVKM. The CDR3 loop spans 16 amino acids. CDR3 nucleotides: TGTGCCAGCAGTCCCGAGGACAGTGCAACTAATGAAAAACTGTTTTTT. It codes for CASSPEDSATNEKLFF.

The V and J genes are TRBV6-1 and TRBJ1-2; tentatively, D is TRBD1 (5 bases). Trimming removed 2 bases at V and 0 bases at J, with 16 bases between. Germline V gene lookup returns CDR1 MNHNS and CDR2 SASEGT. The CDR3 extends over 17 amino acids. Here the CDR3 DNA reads TGTGCCAGCAGTGAATTCGGGGCAGGGAGTGCTAACTATGGCTACACCTTC. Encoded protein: CASSEFGAGSANYGYTF.